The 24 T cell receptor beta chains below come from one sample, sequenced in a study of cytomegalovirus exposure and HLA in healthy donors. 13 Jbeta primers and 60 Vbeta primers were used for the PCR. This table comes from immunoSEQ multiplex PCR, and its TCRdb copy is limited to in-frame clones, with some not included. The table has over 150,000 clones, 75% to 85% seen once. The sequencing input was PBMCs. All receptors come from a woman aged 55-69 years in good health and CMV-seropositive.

CDR3 in DNA: TGTGCCAGCAGCGTCCTAGATAGCGGGAGTATGGATGAGCAGTTCTTC. The encoded protein is CASSVLDSGSMDEQFF. The chain has TRBV9 and TRBJ2-1; 9 bases match TRBD2. The germline V gene encodes CDR1 SGDLS and CDR2 YYNGEE. This CDR3 has 16 residues. The J segment lost 8 bases and the V segment lost 2 bases, leaving 11 bases of the junction unmatched.

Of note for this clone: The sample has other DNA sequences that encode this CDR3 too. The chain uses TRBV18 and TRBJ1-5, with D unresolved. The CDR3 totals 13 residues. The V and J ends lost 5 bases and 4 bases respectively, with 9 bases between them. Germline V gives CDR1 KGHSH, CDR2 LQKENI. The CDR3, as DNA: TGTGCCAGCTCAGCCGCGGGAAATCAGCCCCAGCATTTT. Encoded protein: CASSAAGNQPQHF.

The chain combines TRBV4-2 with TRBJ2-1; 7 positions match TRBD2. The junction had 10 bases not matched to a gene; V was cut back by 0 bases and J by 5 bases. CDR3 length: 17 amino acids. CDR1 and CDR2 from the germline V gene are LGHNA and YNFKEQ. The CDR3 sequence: CASSQDWAGANNNEQFF. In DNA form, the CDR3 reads TGTGCCAGCAGCCAAGATTGGGCGGGAGCCAATAACAATGAGCAGTTCTTC.

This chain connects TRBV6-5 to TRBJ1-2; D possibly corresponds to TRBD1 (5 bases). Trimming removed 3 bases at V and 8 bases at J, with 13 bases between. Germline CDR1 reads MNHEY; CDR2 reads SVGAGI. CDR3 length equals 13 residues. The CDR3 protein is CASSYVRAGGYTF. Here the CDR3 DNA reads TGTGCCAGCAGTTATGTCAGGGCTGGGGGCTACACCTTC.

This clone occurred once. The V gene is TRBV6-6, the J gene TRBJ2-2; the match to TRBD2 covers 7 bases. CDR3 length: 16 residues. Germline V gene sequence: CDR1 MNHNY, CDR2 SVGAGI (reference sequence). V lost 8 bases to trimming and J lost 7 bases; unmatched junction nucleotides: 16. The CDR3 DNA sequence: TGTGCCAGCGGGCCGAGAGCGGGGATCATAAACGGGGAGCTGTTTTTT. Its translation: CASGPRAGIINGELFF.

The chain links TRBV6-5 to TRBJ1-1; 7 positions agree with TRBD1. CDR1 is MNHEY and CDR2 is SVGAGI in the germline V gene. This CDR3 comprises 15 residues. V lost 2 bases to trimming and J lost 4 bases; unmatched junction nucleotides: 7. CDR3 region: CASSYEHRGPTEAFF. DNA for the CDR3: TGTGCCAGCAGTTACGAACACAGGGGTCCCACTGAAGCTTTCTTT.

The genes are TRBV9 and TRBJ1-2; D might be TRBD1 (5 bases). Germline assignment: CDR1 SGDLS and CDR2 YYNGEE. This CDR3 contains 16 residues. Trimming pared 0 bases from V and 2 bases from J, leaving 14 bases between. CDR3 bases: TGTGCCAGCAGCGTAGAGTTTAATGGGGGGAACTATGGCTACACCTTC. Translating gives CASSVEFNGGNYGYTF.

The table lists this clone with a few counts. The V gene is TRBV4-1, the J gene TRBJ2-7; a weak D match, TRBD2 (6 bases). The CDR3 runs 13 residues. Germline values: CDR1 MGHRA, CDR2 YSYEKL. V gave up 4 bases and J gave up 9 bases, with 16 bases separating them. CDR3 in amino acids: CASSPPSGGAQYF. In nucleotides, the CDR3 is TGCGCCAGCAGCCCCCCTTCAGGCGGGGCGCAGTACTTC.

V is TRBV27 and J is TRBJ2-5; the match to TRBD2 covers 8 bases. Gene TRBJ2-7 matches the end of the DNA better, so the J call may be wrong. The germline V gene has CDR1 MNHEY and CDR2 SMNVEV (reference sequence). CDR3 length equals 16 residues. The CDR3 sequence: CASSSLAGWTSYEQYF. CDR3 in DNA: TGTGCCAGCAGTTCATTAGCGGGATGGACATCTTACGAGCAGTACTTC.

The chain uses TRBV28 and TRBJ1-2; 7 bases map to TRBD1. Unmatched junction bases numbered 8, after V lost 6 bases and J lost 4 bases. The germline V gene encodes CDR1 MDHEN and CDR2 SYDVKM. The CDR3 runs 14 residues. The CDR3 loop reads CASRTGQQFYGYTF. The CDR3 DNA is TGTGCCAGCAGGACGGGACAGCAATTCTATGGCTACACCTTC.

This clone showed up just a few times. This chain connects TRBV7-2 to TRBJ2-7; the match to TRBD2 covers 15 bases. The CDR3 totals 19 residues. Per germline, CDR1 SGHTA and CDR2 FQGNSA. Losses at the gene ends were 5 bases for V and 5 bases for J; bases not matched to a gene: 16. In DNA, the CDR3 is TGTGCCAGCAGCCCGATAGGACTAGCGGGAGGGCCCCCCGGGAACGAGCAGTACTTC. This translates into CASSPIGLAGGPPGNEQYF.

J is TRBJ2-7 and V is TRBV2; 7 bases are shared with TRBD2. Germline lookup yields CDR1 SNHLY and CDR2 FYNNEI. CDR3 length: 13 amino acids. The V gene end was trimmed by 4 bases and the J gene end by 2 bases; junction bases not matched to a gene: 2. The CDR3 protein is CASSAAGPYEQYF. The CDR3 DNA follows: TGTGCCAGCAGTGCAGCGGGGCCCTACGAGCAGTACTTC.

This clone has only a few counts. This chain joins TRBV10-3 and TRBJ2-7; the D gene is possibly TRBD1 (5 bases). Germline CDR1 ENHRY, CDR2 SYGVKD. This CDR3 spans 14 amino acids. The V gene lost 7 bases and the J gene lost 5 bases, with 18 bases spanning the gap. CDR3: CAIKSPLDSHEQYF. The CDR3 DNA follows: TGTGCCATCAAATCACCCCTTGACAGCCACGAGCAGTACTTC.

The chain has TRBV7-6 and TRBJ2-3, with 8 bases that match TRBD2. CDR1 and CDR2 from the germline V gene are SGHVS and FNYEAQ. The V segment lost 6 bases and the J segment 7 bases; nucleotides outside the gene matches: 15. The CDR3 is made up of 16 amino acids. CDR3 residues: CASREVPGLDVHTQYF. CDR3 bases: TGTGCCAGCAGAGAGGTACCGGGACTAGACGTTCATACGCAGTATTTT.

CDR3 protein: CASSLDGRGPPGELFF. The CDR3 DNA reads as TGTGCCAGCAGCTTAGATGGCAGGGGCCCTCCCGGGGAGCTGTTTTTT. The V call is TRBV7-9, the J call TRBJ2-2, with D perhaps TRBD1 (6 bases). The CDR3 has 16 residues. V was trimmed by 1 base and J by 6 bases, leaving 15 bases between them. CDR1 is SEHNR and CDR2 is FQNEAQ in the germline V gene (reference sequence).

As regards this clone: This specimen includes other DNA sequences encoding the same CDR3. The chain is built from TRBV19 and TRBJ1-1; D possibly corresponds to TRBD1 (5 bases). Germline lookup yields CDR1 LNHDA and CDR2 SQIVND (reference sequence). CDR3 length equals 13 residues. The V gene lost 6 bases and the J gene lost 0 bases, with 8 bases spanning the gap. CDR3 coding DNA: TGTGCCAGTAGAAGACAGTTGAACACTGAAGCTTTCTTT. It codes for CASRRQLNTEAFF. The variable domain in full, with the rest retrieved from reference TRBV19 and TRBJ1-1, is DGGITQSPKYLFRKEGQNVTLSCEQNLNHDAMYWYRQDPGQGLRLIYYSQIVNDFQKGDIAEGYSVSREKKESFPLTVTSAQKNPTAFYLCASRRQLNTEAFFGQGTRLTVV.

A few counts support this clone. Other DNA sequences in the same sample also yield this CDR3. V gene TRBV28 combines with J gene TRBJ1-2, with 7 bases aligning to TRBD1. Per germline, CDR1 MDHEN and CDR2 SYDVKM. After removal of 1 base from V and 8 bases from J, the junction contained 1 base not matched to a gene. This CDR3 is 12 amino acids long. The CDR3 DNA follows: TGTGCCAGCAGTTTATCAGGGGGGGGCTACACCTTC. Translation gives CASSLSGGGYTF.

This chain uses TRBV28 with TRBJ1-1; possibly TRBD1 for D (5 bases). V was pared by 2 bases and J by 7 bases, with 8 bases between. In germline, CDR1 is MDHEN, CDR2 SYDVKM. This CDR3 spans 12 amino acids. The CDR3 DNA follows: TGTGCCAGCAGTTTAGGGGCGGTTGAAGCTTTCTTT. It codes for CASSLGAVEAFF. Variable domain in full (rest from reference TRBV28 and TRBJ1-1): DVKVTQSSRYLVKRTGEKVFLECVQDMDHENMFWYRQDPGLGLRLIYFSYDVKMKEKGDIPEGYSVSREKKERFSLILESASTNQTSMYLCASSLGAVEAFFGQGTRLTVV.

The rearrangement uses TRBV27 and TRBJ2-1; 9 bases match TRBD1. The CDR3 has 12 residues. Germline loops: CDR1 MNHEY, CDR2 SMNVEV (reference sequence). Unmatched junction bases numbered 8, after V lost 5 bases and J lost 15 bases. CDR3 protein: CASSLRDRALFF. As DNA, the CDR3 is TGTGCCAGCAGTCTCCGGGACAGGGCTCTGTTCTTC.

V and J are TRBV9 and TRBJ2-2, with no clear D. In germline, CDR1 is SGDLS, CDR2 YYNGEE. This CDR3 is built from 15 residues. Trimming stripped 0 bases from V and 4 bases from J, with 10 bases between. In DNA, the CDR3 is TGTGCCAGCAGCGTAGGCGGCATAGGCACCGGGGAGCTGTTTTTT. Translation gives CASSVGGIGTGELFF.

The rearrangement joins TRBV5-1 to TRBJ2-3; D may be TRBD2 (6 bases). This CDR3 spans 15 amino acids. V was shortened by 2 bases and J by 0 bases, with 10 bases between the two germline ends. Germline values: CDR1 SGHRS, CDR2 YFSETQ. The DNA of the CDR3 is TGCGCCAGCAGCTTTCTTAGCGGTAGCACAGATACGCAGTATTTT. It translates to CASSFLSGSTDTQYF.

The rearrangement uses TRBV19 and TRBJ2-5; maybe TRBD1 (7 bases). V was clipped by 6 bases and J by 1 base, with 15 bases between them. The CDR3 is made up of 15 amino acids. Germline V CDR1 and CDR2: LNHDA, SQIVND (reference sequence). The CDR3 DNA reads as TGTGCCAGTAGCAAGGCGGGACAGATCCAAGAGACCCAGTACTTC. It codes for CASSKAGQIQETQYF.

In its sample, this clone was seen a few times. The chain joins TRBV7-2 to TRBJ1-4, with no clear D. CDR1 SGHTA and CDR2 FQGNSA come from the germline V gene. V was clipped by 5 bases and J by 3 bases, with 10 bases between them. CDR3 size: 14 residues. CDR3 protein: CASSLNGPNEKLFF. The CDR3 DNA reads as TGTGCCAGCAGCCTAAATGGGCCTAATGAAAAACTGTTTTTT.

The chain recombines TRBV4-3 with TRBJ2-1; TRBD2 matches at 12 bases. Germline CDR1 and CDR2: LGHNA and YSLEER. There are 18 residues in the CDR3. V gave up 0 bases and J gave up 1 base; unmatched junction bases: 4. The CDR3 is CASSQEPSGGASYNEQFF. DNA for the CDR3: TGCGCCAGCAGCCAAGAGCCTAGCGGGGGGGCGTCCTACAATGAGCAGTTCTTC.